This TCR beta chain stems from a study of blood T cell repertoires in COVID-19. Study at large: The analysed material was cDNA or gDNA that came from T cells, B-cell-depleted T cells, or PBMCs.

Trimming took 4 bases from V and 1 from J; bases not matched to a gene: 7. This CDR3 has 17 residues. Germline values: CDR1 SNHLY, CDR2 FYNNEI. Measured with immunoSEQ multiplex PCR; TCRdb has only the in-frame clones, and not every one. Here the sample spans roughly 410,000 clones, about 89% being singletons. The sequence derives from a woman between 40 and 50 years old with COVID-19, enrolled during active disease. The chain combines TRBV2 with TRBJ1-3, with 10 bases lining up with TRBD1. Sequencing used peripheral blood. The CDR3 DNA is TGTGCCAGCAGTGGAGACAGGGGGCTGGGGTCTGGAAACACCATATATTTT. Amino acids: CASSGDRGLGSGNTIYF.